Shown below are 5 T cell receptor beta chains from a single sample sequenced in a study of shared clonotypes between healthy human individuals. The table came from immunoSEQ multiplex PCR; TCRdb's copy has only in-frame clones and leaves some out. There are approximately 2,000,000 clones in the sample; roughly 92% occur only once, and 0.3% to 0.4% lies in the top ten. Sequencing was performed on naive CD4+ T cells from PBMCs. Subset indicated: CD45RA+ positively selected. These receptors originate from a man aged 18-30 years in good health. Some clones in this sample may be carry-over from other donors' samples.

To note about this clone: In the same sample, other DNA sequences code for this CDR3. The V and J genes are TRBV18 and TRBJ2-6, with a weak D call TRBD1 (5 bases). The germline CDR1 and CDR2 sequences are KGHSH and LQKENI. The germline V and J ends were trimmed by 3 bases and 0 bases, with 9 bases remaining between them. The CDR3 loop spans 16 amino acids. Written as DNA, the CDR3 is TGTGCCAGCTCACCTGGGGCCCTCTCTGGGGCCAACGTCCTGACTTTC. This encodes CASSPGALSGANVLTF. Variable domain in full (rest from reference TRBV18 and TRBJ2-6): NAGVMQNPRHLVRRRGQEARLRCSPMKGHSHVYWYRQLPEEGLKFMVYLQKENIIDESGMPKERFSAEFPKEGPSILRIQQVVRGDSAAYFCASSPGALSGANVLTFGAGSRLTVL.

On this clone itself: Other DNA sequences in the same sample also yield this CDR3. This chain connects TRBV11-3 to TRBJ1-1; weak D call: TRBD1 (6 bases). The CDR3 has 13 amino acids. The V gene's germline CDR1 is SGHNT and CDR2 YENEEA. V was cut by 3 bases and J by 4 bases, with 9 bases left in between. DNA of the CDR3: TGTGCCAGCAGCTTGGAAGGGGGCACTGAAGCTTTCTTT. Translating gives CASSLEGGTEAFF.

J is TRBJ1-3 and V is TRBV7-9; TRBD1 might be the D (5 bases). The germline V gene has CDR1 SEHNR and CDR2 FQNEAQ (reference sequence). CDR3 length: 15 residues. V lost 4 bases to trimming and J lost 0 bases, with 10 bases between them. The CDR3: CASSSSRGSGNTIYF. The CDR3 region has the DNA TGTGCCAGCAGCTCTTCAAGGGGCTCTGGAAACACCATATATTTT.

Worth noting for this clone: In the same sample, other DNA sequences code for this CDR3. The chain recombines TRBV28 with TRBJ2-3; D is ambiguous. V lost 2 bases, J lost 6 bases, and 3 bases lay in between. The CDR3 is 11 amino acids. CDR1 and CDR2 from the germline V gene are MDHEN and SYDVKM. The CDR3 here is CASSLADTQYF. CDR3 DNA sequence: TGTGCCAGCAGTTTAGCGGATACGCAGTATTTT. The variable domain in full, with the rest retrieved from reference TRBV28 and TRBJ2-3, is DVKVTQSSRYLVKRTGEKVFLECVQDMDHENMFWYRQDPGLGLRLIYFSYDVKMKEKGDIPEGYSVSREKKERFSLILESASTNQTSMYLCASSLADTQYFGPGTRLTVL.

Concerning this clone itself: This same CDR3 is encoded by further DNA sequences in the sample. The rearrangement links TRBV2 to TRBJ2-2; 8 nucleotides agree with TRBD2. The V and J ends lost 2 bases and 3 bases, in that order; junction bases with no gene match: 5. The germline V gene encodes CDR1 SNHLY and CDR2 FYNNEI. The CDR3 consists of 16 residues. The CDR3: CASSESGSLYTGELFF. The DNA of the CDR3 is TGTGCCAGCAGTGAAAGCGGGAGCTTGTACACCGGGGAGCTGTTTTTT.